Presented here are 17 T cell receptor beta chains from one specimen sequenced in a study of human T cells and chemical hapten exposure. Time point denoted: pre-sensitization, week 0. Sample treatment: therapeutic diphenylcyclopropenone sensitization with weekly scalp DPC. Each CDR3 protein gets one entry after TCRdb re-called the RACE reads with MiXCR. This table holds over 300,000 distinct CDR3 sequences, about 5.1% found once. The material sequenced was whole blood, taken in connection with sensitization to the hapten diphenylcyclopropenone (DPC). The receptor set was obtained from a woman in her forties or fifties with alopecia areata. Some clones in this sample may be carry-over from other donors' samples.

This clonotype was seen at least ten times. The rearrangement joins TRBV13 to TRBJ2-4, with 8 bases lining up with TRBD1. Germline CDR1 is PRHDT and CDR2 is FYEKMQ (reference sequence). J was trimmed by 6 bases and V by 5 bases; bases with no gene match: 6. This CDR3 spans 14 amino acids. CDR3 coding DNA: TGTGCCAGCAGCGGACAGGGTCAGGGAAACATTCAGTACTTC. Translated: CASSGQGQGNIQYF.

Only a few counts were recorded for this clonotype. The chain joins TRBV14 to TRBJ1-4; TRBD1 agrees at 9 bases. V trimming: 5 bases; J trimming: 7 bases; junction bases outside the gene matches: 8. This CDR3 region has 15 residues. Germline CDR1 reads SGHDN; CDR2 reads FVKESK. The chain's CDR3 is CASSTYRGRGEKLFF. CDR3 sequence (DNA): TGTGCCAGCAGCACCTACAGGGGGCGAGGTGAAAAACTGTTTTTT.

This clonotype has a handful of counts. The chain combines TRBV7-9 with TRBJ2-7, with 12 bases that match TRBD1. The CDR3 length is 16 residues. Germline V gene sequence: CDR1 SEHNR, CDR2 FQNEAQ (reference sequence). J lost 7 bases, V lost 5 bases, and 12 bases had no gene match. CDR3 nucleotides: TGTGCCAGCAGCCCCGCCGGGACAGGGGGCTCGAGAGAGCAGTACTTC. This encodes CASSPAGTGGSREQYF.

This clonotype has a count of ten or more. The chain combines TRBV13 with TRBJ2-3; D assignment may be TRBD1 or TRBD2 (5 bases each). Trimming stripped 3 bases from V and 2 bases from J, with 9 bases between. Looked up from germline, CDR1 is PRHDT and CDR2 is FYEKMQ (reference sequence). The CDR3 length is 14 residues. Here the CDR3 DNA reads TGTGCCAGCAGCTTGGGGACGTTCACAGATACGCAGTATTTT. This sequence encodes CASSLGTFTDTQYF.

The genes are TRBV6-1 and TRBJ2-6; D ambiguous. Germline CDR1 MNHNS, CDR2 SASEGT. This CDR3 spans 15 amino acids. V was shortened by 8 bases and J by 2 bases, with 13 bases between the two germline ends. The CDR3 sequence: CASGFGGAGANVLTF. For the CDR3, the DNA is TGTGCCAGCGGTTTCGGCGGCGCTGGGGCCAACGTCCTGACTTTC.

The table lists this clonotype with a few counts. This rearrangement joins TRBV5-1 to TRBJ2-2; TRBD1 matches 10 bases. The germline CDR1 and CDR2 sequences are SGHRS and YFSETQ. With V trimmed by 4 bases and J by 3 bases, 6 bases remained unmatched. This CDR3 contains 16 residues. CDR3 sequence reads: CASSTGTGVYTGELFF. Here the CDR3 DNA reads TGCGCCAGCAGCACCGGGACAGGGGTCTACACCGGGGAGCTGTTTTTT.

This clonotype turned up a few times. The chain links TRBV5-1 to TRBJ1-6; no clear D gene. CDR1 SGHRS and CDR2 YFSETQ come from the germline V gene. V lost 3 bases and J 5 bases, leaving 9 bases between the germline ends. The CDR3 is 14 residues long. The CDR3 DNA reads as TGCGCCAGCAGCTCCGGGATGGATAATTCACCCCTCCACTTT. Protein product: CASSSGMDNSPLHF.

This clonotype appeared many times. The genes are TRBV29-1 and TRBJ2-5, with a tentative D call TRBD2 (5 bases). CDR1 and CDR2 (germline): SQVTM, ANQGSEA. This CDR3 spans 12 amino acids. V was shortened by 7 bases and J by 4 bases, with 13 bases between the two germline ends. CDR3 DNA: TGCAGCGCCAGTCGGGGTGTAGAGACCCAGTACTTC. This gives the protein CSASRGVETQYF. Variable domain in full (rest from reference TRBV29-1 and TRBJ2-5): SAVISQKPSRDICQRGTSLTIQCQVDSQVTMMFWYRQQPGQSLTLIATANQGSEATYESGFVIDKFPISRPNLTFSTLTVSNMSPEDSSIYLCSASRGVETQYFGPGTRLLVL.

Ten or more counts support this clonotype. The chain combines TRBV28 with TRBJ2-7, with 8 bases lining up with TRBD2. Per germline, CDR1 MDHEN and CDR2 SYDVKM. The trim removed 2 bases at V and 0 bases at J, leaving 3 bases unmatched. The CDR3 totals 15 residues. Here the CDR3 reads CASSLPSGPSYEQYF. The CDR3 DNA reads TGTGCCAGCAGTTTACCTAGCGGGCCCTCCTACGAGCAGTACTTC.

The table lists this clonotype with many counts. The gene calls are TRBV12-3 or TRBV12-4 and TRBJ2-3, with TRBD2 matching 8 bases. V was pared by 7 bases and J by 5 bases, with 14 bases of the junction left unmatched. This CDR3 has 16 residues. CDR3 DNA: TGTGCCAGCACCCTTTACGGGACTAGGGGGAAAGATACGCAGTATTTT. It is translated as CASTLYGTRGKDTQYF.

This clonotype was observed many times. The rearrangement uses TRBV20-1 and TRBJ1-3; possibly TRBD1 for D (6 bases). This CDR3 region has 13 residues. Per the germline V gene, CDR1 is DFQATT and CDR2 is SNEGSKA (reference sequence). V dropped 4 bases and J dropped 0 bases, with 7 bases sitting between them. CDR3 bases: TGCAGTGCTATAGGGGGCTCTGGAAACACCATATATTTT. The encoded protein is CSAIGGSGNTIYF.

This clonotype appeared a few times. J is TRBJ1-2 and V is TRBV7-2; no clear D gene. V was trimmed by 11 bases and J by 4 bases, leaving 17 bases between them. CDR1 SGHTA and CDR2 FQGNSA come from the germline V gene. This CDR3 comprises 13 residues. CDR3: CAGQVGPGYGYTF. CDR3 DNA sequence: TGTGCCGGTCAAGTAGGGCCCGGCTATGGCTACACCTTC.

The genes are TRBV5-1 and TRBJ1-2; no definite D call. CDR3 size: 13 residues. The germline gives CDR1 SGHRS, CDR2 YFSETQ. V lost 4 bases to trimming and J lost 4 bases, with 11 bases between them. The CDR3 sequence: CASSGRQPYGYTF. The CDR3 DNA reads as TGCGCCAGCAGCGGCCGGCAACCCTATGGCTACACCTTC. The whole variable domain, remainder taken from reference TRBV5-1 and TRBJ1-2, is KAGVTQTPRYLIKTRGQQVTLSCSPISGHRSVSWYQQTPGQGLQFLFEYFSETQRNKGNFPGRFSGRQFSNSRSEMNVSTLELGDSALYLCASSGRQPYGYTFGSGTRLTVV.

The CDR3 DNA follows: TGCGCCAGCAGCCTTCGGGACTTCCACTCCTACGAGCAGTACTTC. It yields the protein CASSLRDFHSYEQYF. V is TRBV5-1 and J is TRBJ2-7; D is perhaps TRBD2 (6 bases). The CDR3 sequence is 15 residues long. V lost 4 bases, J lost 0 bases, and 14 bases lay in between. Per germline, CDR1 SGHRS and CDR2 YFSETQ. Supplemented by reference TRBV5-1 and TRBJ2-7, the full variable domain reads KAGVTQTPRYLIKTRGQQVTLSCSPISGHRSVSWYQQTPGQGLQFLFEYFSETQRNKGNFPGRFSGRQFSNSRSEMNVSTLELGDSALYLCASSLRDFHSYEQYFGPGTRLTVT.

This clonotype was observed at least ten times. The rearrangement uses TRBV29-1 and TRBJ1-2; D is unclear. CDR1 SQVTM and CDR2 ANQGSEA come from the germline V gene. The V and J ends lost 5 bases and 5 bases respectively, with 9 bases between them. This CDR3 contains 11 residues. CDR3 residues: CSVFMGYGYTF. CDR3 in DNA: TGCAGCGTTTTCATGGGTTATGGCTACACCTTC.

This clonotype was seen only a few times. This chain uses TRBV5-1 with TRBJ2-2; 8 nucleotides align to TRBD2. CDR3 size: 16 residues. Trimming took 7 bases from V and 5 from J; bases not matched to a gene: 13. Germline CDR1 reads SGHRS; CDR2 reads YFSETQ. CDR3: CASALGSGSGTGELFF. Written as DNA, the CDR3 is TGCGCCAGCGCGCTGGGCAGCGGGAGCGGAACCGGGGAGCTGTTTTTT.

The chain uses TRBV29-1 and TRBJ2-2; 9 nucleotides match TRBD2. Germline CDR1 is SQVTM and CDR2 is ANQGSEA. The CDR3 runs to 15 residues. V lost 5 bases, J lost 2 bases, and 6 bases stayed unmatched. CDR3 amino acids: CSVSERGVNTGELFF. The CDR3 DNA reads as TGCAGCGTTTCCGAGCGGGGGGTAAACACCGGGGAGCTGTTTTTT.